This TCR beta chain was observed in a study of OX40 agonist ivuxolimab in advanced cancers. Study at large: Participants averaged around 60 years of age (range 23 to 79) and were approximately 81% male.

In the case of this clone: The antigen remains undetermined.

Findings of the study overall: The specificity for antigen of the expanded peripheral T cells was not determined.

This CDR3 has 12 amino acids. Germline-derived CDR1 and CDR2 are SQVTM and ANQGSEA. Trimming took off 6 bases at V and 0 bases at J, with 8 bases between the two ends. Method: immunoSEQ multiplex PCR; TCRdb's copy keeps in-frame clones and lacks some. The table has about 50,000 clones, roughly 87% seen once. Source: CD4+ or CD8+ T cells sorted from blood, taken in a trial of the OX40 agonist ivuxolimab. The chain links TRBV29-1 to TRBJ1-2; possibly TRBD1 for D (5 bases). This TCR was sampled from an adult with an advanced solid tumor such as melanoma, head and neck, liver or kidney cancer. DNA for the CDR3: TGCAGCGTGGGGCGAGCTAACTATGGCTACACCTTC. Translating gives CSVGRANYGYTF.